This T cell receptor beta chain appears in the sequencing data of a study of blood T cell repertoires in COVID-19. Study in general: The samples span acute and convalescent COVID-19 from the United States, Italy and Spain. Sample material is recorded as cDNA or gDNA derived from T cells, B-cell-depleted T cells, or PBMCs.

The CDR3 contains 18 residues. V lost 1 base to trimming and J lost 4 bases; unmatched junction nucleotides: 16. In germline, CDR1 is SGHRS, CDR2 YFSETQ. Measured with immunoSEQ multiplex PCR; TCRdb has only the in-frame clones, and not every one. The profile shows roughly 130,000 clones, 90% of them singletons. This sequence was found in a man in his sixties with COVID-19, enrolled during active disease. The chain joins TRBV5-1 to TRBJ1-1, with 7 positions matching TRBD1. Sequences were obtained from peripheral blood. The CDR3 nucleotides read TGCGCCAGCAGCTTGTGGTACTCGGGGCAGGGGGAGAGCACTGAAGCTTTCTTT. Its translation is CASSLWYSGQGESTEAFF.